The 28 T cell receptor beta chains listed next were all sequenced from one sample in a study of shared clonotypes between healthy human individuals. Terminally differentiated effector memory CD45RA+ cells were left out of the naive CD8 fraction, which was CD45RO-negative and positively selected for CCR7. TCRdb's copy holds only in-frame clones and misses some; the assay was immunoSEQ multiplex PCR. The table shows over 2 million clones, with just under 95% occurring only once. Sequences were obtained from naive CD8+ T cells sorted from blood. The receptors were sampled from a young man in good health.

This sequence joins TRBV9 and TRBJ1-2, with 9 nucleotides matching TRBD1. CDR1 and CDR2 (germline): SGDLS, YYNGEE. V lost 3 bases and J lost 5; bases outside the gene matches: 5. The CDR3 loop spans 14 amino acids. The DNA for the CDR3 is TGTGCCAGCAGCGGATCCGGGACAGGGTATGGCTACACCTTC. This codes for CASSGSGTGYGYTF. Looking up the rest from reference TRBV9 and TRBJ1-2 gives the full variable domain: DSGVTQTPKHLITATGQRVTLRCSPRSGDLSVYWYQQSLDQGLQFLIQYYNGEERAKGNILERFSAQQFPDLHSELNLSSLELGDSALYFCASSGSGTGYGYTFGSGTRLTVV.

This chain's CDR3 is CASSLGRGRGDYEQYF. CDR3 DNA sequence: TGTGCCAGCAGCTTAGGTCGCGGGAGAGGAGACTACGAGCAGTACTTC. The chain combines TRBV7-6 with TRBJ2-7, with 7 bases fitting TRBD2. V was pared by 1 base and J by 3 bases, with 9 bases of the junction left unmatched. The CDR3 consists of 16 residues. Germline V CDR1 and CDR2: SGHVS, FNYEAQ.

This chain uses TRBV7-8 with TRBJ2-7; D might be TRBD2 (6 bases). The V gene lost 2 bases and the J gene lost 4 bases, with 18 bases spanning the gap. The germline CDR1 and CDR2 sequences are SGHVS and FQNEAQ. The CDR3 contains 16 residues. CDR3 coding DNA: TGTGCCAGCAGCTTAATGGTCGCGGGGACTGGATACGAGCAGTACTTC. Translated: CASSLMVAGTGYEQYF.

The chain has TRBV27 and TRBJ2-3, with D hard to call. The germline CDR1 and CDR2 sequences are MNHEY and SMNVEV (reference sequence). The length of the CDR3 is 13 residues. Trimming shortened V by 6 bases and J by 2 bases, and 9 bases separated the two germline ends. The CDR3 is CASRTPNTDTQYF. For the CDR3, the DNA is TGTGCCAGCAGAACACCAAACACAGATACGCAGTATTTT.

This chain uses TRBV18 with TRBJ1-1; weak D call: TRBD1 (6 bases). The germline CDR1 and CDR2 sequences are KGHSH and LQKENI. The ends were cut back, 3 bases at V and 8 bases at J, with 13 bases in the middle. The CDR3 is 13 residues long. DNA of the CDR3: TGTGCCAGCTCACCGGGGACACCTCCCGAAGCTTTCTTT. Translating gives CASSPGTPPEAFF.

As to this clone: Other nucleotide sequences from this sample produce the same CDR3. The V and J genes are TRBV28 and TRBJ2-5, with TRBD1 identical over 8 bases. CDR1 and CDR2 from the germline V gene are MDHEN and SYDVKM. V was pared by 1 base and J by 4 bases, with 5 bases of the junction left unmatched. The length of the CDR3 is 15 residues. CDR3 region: CASSLSGGRGETQYF. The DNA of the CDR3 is TGTGCCAGCAGTTTATCAGGGGGCAGGGGAGAGACCCAGTACTTC.

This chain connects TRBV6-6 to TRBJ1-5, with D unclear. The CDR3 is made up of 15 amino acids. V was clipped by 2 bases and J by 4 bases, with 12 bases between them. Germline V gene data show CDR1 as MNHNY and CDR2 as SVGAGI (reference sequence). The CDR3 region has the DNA TGTGCCAGCAGTTACGATGAGAGGCAAAATCAGCCCCAGCATTTT. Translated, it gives CASSYDERQNQPQHF.

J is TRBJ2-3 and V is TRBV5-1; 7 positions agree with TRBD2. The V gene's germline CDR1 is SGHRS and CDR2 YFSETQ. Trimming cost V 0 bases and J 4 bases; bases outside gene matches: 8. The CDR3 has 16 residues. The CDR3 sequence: CASSLESLAASDTQYF. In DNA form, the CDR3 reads TGCGCCAGCAGCTTGGAGAGTCTAGCGGCCTCAGATACGCAGTATTTT.

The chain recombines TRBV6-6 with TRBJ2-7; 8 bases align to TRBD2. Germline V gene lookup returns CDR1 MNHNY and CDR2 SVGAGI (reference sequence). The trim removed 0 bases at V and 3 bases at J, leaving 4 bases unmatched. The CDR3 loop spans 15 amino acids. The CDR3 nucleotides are TGTGCCAGCAGTTACTCAACGGGAGGGGTCTACGAGCAGTACTTC. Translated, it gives CASSYSTGGVYEQYF.

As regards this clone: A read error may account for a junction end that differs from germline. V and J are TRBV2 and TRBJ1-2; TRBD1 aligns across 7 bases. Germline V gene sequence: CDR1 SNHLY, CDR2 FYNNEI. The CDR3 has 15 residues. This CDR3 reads CASREPGQEHYGYTF. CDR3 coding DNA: TGTGCCAGCCGTGAGCCCGGACAGGAACACTATGGCTACACCTTC.

Written as DNA, the CDR3 is TGTGCCTGGAGTGTGGGGCGGATTAACTATGGCTACACCTTC. Translating gives CAWSVGRINYGYTF. The chain couples TRBV30 to TRBJ1-2; possible D gene TRBD1, 5 bases. Germline values: CDR1 GTSNPN, CDR2 SVGIG (reference sequence). V lost 0 bases to trimming and J lost 1 base, with 9 bases between them. There are 14 residues in the CDR3.

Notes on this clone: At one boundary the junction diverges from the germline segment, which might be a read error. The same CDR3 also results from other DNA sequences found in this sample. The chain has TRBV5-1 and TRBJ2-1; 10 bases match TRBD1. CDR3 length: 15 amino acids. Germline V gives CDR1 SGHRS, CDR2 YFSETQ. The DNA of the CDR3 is TGCGCCAGCAGTTTGGGACAGGGGTACGACAATGAGCAGTTCTTC. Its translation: CASSLGQGYDNEQFF. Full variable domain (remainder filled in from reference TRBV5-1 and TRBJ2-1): KAGVTQTPRYLIKTRGQQVTLSCSPISGHRSVSWYQQTPGQGLQFLFEYFSETQRNKGNFPGRFSGRQFSNSRSEMNVSTLELGDSALYLCASSLGQGYDNEQFFGPGTRLTVL.

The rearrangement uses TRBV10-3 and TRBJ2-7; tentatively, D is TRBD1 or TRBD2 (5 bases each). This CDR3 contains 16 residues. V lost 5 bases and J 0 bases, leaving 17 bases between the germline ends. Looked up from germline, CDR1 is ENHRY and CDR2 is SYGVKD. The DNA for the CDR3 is TGTGCCATCAGTCGTATCGGGACGGAAAGCTCCTACGAGCAGTACTTC. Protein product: CAISRIGTESSYEQYF.

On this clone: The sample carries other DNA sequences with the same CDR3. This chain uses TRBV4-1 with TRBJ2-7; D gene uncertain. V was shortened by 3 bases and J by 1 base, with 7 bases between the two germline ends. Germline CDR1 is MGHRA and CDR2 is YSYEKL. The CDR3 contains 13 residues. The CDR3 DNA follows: TGCGCCAGCAGCCAGGTGGGGTCCTACGAGCAGTACTTC. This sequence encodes CASSQVGSYEQYF.

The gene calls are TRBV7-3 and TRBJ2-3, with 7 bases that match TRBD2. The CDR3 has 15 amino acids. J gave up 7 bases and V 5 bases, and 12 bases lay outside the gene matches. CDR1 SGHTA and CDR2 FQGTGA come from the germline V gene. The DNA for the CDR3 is TGTGCCAGCAGCCTACCGGGACTACGAGAGAATACGCAGTATTTT. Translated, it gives CASSLPGLRENTQYF.

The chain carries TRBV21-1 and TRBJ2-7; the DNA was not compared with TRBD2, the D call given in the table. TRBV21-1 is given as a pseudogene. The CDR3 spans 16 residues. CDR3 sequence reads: CPGGESLTLENYEQYF. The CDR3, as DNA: TGTCCCGGCGGAGAGTCTCTAACCCTTGAGAACTACGAGCAGTACTTC.

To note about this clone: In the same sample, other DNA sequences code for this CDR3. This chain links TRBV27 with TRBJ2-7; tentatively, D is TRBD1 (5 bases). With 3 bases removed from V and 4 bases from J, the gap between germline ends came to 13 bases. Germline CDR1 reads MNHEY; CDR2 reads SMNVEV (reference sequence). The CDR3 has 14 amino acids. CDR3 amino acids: CASSFGAGEYEQYF. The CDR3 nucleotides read TGTGCCAGCAGTTTTGGGGCTGGAGAGTACGAGCAGTACTTC.

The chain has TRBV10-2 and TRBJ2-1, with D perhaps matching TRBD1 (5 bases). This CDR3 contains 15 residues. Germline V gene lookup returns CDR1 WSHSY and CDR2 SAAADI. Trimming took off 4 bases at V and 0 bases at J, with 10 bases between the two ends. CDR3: CASSGGQSSYNEQFF. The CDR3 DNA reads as TGCGCCAGCAGTGGGGGCCAGAGCTCCTACAATGAGCAGTTCTTC.

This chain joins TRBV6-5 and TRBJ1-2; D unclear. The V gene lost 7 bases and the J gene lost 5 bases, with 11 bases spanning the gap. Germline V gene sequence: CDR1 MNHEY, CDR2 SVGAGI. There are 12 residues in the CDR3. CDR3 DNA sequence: TGTGCCAGCACCGAGGAAGGGTATGGCTACACCTTC. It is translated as CASTEEGYGYTF.

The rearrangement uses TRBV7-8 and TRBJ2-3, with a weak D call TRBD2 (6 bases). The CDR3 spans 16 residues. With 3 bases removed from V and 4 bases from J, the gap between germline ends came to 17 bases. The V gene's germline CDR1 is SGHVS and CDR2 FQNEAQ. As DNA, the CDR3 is TGTGCCAGCAGCTTTCATGGCGGGGTGTATGCAGATACGCAGTATTTT. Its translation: CASSFHGGVYADTQYF.

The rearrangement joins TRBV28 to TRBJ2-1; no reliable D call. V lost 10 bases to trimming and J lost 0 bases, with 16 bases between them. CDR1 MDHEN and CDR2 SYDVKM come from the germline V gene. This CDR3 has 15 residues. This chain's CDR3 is CAIQSRRGSYNEQFF. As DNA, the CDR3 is TGTGCCATACAATCCCGGAGAGGCTCCTACAATGAGCAGTTCTTC. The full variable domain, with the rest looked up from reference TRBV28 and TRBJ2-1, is DVKVTQSSRYLVKRTGEKVFLECVQDMDHENMFWYRQDPGLGLRLIYFSYDVKMKEKGDIPEGYSVSREKKERFSLILESASTNQTSMYLCAIQSRRGSYNEQFFGPGTRLTVL.

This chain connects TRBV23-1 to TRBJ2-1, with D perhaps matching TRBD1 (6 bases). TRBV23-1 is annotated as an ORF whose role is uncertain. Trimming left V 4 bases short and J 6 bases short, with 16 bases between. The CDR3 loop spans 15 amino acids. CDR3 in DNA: TGCGCCAGCAGTCCTCTCGACAGAGGGGGCAATGAGCAGTTCTTC. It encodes CASSPLDRGGNEQFF.

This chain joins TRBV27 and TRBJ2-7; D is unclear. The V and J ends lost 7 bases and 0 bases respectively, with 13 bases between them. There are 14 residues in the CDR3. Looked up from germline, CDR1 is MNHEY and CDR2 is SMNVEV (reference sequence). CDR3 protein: CASKLGWGSYEQYF. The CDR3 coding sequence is TGTGCCAGCAAGTTGGGTTGGGGCTCCTACGAGCAGTACTTC.

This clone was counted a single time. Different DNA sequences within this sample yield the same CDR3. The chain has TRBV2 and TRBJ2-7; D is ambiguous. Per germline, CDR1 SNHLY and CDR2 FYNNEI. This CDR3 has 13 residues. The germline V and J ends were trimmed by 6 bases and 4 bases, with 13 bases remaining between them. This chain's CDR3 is CASSVGLGYEQYF. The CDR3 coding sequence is TGTGCCAGCAGCGTTGGTTTGGGGTACGAGCAGTACTTC. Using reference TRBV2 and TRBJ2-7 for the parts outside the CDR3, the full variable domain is EPEVTQTPSHQVTQMGQEVILRCVPISNHLYFYWYRQILGQKVEFLVSFYNNEISEKSEIFDDQFSVERPDGSNFTLKIRSTKLEDSAMYFCASSVGLGYEQYFGPGTRLTVT.

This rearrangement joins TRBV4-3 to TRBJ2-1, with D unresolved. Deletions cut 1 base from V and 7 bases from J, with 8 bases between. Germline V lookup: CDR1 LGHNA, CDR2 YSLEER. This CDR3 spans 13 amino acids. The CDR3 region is CASSQVGLNEQFF. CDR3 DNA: TGCGCCAGCAGCCAAGTGGGGTTAAATGAGCAGTTCTTC.

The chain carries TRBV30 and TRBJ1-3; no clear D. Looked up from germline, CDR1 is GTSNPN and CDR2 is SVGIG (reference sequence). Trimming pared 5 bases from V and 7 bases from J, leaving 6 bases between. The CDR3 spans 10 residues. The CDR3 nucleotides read TGTGCCTGGGCGGGGAACACCATATATTTT. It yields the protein CAWAGNTIYF.

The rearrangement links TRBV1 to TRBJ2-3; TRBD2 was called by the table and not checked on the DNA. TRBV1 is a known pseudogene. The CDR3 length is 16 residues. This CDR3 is CTSSQDTTSQTDTQYF. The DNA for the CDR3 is TGCACCAGCAGCCAGGATACGACTAGCCAGACAGATACGCAGTATTTT.

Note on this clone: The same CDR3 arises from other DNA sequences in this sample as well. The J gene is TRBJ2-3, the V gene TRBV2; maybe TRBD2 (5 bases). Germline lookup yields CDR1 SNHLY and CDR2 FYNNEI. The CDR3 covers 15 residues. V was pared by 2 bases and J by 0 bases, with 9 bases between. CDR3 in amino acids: CASSESGGSTDTQYF. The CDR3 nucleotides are TGTGCCAGCAGTGAATCAGGAGGTAGCACAGATACGCAGTATTTT.